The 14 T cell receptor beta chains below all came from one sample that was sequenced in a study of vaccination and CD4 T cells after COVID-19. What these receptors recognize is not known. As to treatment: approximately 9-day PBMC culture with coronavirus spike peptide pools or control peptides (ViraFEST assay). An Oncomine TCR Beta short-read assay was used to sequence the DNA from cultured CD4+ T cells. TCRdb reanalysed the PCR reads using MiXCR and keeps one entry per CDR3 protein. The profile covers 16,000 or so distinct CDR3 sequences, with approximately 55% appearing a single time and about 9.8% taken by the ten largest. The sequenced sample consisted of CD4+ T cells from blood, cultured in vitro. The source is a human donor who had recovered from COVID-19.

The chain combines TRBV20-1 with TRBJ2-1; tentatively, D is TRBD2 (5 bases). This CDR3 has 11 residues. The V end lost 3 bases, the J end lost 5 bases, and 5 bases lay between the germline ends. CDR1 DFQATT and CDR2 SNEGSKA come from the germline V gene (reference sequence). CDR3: CSASGNNEQFF. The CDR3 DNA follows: TGCAGTGCTAGCGGGAACAATGAGCAGTTCTTC.

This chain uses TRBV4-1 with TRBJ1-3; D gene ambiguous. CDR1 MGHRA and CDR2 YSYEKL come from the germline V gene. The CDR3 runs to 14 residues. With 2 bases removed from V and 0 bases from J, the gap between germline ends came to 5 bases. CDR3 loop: CASSQWNSGNTIYF. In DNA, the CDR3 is TGCGCCAGCAGCCAATGGAACTCTGGAAACACCATATATTTT.

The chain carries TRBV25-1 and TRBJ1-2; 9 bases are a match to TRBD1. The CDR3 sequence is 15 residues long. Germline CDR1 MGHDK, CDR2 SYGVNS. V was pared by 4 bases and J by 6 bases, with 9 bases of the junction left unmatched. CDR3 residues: CASSAFAGTGNGYTF. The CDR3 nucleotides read TGTGCCAGCAGTGCCTTCGCCGGGACAGGGAATGGCTACACCTTC.

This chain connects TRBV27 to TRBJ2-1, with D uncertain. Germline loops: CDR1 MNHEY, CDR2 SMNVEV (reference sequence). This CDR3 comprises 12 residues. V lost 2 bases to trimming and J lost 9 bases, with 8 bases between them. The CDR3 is CASSLQPSEQFF. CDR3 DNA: TGTGCCAGCAGTTTACAGCCCAGTGAGCAGTTCTTC.

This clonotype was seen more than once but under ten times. CDR3 protein: CSARRDRGEAFF. CDR3 in DNA: TGCAGTGCTAGACGGGACAGGGGTGAAGCTTTCTTT. This chain joins TRBV20-1 and TRBJ1-1, with 10 positions matching TRBD1. The V gene end was trimmed by 2 bases and the J gene end by 7 bases; junction bases not matched to a gene: 1. In germline, CDR1 is DFQATT, CDR2 SNEGSKA (reference sequence). The CDR3 runs to 12 residues.

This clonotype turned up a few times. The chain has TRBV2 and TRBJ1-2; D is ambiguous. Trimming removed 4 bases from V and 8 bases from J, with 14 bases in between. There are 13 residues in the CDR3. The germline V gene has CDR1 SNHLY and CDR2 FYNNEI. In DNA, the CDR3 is TGTGCCAGCAGTGTAAGGATCGAGCCGGGCTACACCTTC. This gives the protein CASSVRIEPGYTF.

This CDR3 is CASSQSGTGTYEQYF. CDR3 DNA: TGCGCCAGCAGCCAATCCGGGACAGGGACTTACGAGCAGTACTTC. V gene TRBV4-3 combines with J gene TRBJ2-7, with 9 bases aligning to TRBD1. Per germline, CDR1 LGHNA and CDR2 YSLEER. CDR3 size: 15 residues. The junction had 6 bases not matched to a gene; V was cut back by 2 bases and J by 4 bases.

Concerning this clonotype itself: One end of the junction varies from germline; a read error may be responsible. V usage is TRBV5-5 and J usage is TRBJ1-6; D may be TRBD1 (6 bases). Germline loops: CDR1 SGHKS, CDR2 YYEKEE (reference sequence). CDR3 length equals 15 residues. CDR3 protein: CASSQGVQGRSPLHF. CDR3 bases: TGCGCCAGCAGCCAAGGGGTACAGGGTAGATCACCCCTCCACTTT.

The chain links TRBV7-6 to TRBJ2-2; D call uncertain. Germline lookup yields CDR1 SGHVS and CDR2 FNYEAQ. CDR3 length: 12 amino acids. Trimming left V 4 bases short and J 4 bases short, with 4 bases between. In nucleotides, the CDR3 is TGTGCCAGCAGCTCCTCCACCGGGGAGCTGTTTTTT. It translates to CASSSSTGELFF.

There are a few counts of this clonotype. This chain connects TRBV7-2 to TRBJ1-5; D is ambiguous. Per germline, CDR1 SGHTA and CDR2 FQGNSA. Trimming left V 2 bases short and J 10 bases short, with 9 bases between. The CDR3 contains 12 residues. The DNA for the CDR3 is TGTGCCAGCAGCTTACTCCAGTACCCCCAGCATTTT. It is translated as CASSLLQYPQHF.

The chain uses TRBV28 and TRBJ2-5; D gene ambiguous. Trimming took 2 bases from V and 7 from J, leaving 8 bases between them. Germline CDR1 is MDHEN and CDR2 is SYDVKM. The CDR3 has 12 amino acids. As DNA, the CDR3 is TGTGCCAGCAGTTTAAGTTCAGGGACCCAGTACTTC. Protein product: CASSLSSGTQYF. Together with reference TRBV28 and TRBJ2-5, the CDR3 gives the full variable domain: DVKVTQSSRYLVKRTGEKVFLECVQDMDHENMFWYRQDPGLGLRLIYFSYDVKMKEKGDIPEGYSVSREKKERFSLILESASTNQTSMYLCASSLSSGTQYFGPGTRLLVL.

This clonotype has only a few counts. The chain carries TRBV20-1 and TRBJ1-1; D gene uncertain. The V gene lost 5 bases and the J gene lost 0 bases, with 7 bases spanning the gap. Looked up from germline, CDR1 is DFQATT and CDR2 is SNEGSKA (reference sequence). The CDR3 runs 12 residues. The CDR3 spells CSAYSMNTEAFF. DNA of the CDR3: TGCAGTGCTTACAGCATGAACACTGAAGCTTTCTTT.

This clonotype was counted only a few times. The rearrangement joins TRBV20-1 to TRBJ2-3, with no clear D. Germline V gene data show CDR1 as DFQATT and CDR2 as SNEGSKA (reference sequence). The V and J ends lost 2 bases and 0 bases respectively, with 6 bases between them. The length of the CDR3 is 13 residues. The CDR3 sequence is CSARHSSTDTQYF. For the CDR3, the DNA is TGCAGTGCTAGACATTCTAGCACAGATACGCAGTATTTT.

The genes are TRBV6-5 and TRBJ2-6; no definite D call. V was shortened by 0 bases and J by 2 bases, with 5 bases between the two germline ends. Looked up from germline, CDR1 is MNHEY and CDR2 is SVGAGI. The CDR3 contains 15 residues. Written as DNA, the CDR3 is TGTGCCAGCAGTTACTCCACAGCTGGGGCCAACGTCCTGACTTTC. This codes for CASSYSTAGANVLTF.